A selection of T cell receptor beta chains follows, all from one sample in a study of blood T cells in healthy people across ages. TCRdb re-called the 5' RACE reads through MiXCR, storing one row per CDR3 protein. The sample has 1.2 million to 1.5 million distinct CDR3 sequences, 35% to 45% seen once. Sequenced input: blood. These receptor sequences come from a woman in her late teens or twenties in good health. Both conserved end residues are part of each CDR3. D genes are given only for firm matches. A clone size is listed for some rows: how often the clone was seen (once, few, many), or a class if it is expanded.

j_call,v_call,clone_size,d_call,cdr3_nt,cdr3_aa
TRBJ2-1,TRBV12-3/TRBV12-4,NA,TRBD2,TGTGCCAGCACCGCGACTAGCGGGGGGTCCTACAATGAGCAGTTCTTC,CASTATSGGSYNEQFF
TRBJ2-1,TRBV9,NA,NA,TGTGCCAGCAGCGTAGCCCCCTATAGAACATCTGGAAATGAGCAGTTCTTC,CASSVAPYRTSGNEQFF
TRBJ2-5,TRBV6-1,NA,TRBD1,TGTGCCAGCAGTAAGCTATTATCAACCGGGACAGCCGAGACCCAGTACTTC,CASSKLLSTGTAETQYF
TRBJ1-1,TRBV6-5,NA,NA,TGTGCCAGCAGTTCCTCGGCTGAAGCTTTCTTT,CASSSSAEAFF
TRBJ1-2,TRBV11-2,NA,NA,TGTGCCAGCAGCTTAGATGCTGGGTTCGGTGGCTACACCTTC,CASSLDAGFGGYTF
TRBJ2-1,TRBV28,few,NA,TGTGCCAGCAGAGGGGGTAGCGGCTACAATGAGCAGTTCTTC,CASRGGSGYNEQFF
TRBJ2-3,TRBV4-1,NA,TRBD2,TGCGCCAGCAGCCCCCTAGGGCCTAGCGGGGCAACTAGCACAGATACGCAGTATTTT,CASSPLGPSGATSTDTQYF
TRBJ2-3,TRBV4-1,NA,TRBD2,TGCGCCAGCAGCCTCCCGGGGTCTCGAGCGGGAGTAGATACGCAGTATTTT,CASSLPGSRAGVDTQYF
TRBJ2-1,TRBV29-1,NA,TRBD1,TGCAGCGGTAGACCTGGGACAGGGGGCTTTAATGAGCAGTTCTTC,CSGRPGTGGFNEQFF
TRBJ2-3,TRBV28,NA,TRBD2,TGTGCCAGCCTACCGGGGGGGCCCACAGATACGCAGTATTTT,CASLPGGPTDTQYF
TRBJ1-2,TRBV9,NA,NA,TGTGCCAGCAGCGAGGGACCTGATAACTATGGCTACACCTTC,CASSEGPDNYGYTF
TRBJ2-1,TRBV7-8,NA,NA,TGTGCCAGCAGCACCCACGGGGGTAGCCTCCTCTCCTACAATGAGCAGTTCTTC,CASSTHGGSLLSYNEQFF
TRBJ2-3,TRBV6-5,NA,NA,TGTGCCAGCAGTTACGGGCGGGGTTCAGGAGATACGCAGTATTTT,CASSYGRGSGDTQYF
TRBJ2-2,TRBV6-2/TRBV6-3,NA,NA,TGTGCCAGCAGTCCATTCACCGGGGAGCTGTTTTTT,CASSPFTGELFF
TRBJ2-5,TRBV9,NA,NA,TGTGCCAGCAGCGTGGACTCACAAGGGACCCAGTACTTC,CASSVDSQGTQYF
TRBJ2-3,TRBV4-1,NA,TRBD1,TGCGCCAGCAGCCAAGAAAGACAGGGGCTAGATACGCAGTATTTT,CASSQERQGLDTQYF
TRBJ1-1,TRBV20-1,NA,NA,TGCAGTGCTAGAGCAAATCGACTGGGAGTTAACACTGAAGCTTTCTTT,CSARANRLGVNTEAFF
TRBJ2-1,TRBV6-6,few,TRBD2,TGTGCCAGCAGTTACTCGCTAGCGGCATCCAATGAGCAGTTCTTC,CASSYSLAASNEQFF
TRBJ1-1,TRBV4-1,NA,NA,TGCGCCAGCAGCCTTCGCATGGGGGCCCCCCCGGACGCTGAAGCTTTCTTT,CASSLRMGAPPDAEAFF
TRBJ2-1,TRBV19,once,TRBD2,TGTGCCAGTAGTATCCTACTAGCGGGTGACAATGAGCAGTTCTTC,CASSILLAGDNEQFF
TRBJ1-1,TRBV14,NA,TRBD1,TGTGCCAGCAGCCGAGGGGACAGGGGGTTAATGAACACTGAAGCTTTCTTT,CASSRGDRGLMNTEAFF
TRBJ2-7,TRBV20-1,NA,NA,TGCAGTGCTAGGGGGGCAGGGCGCTGGTCCCAGTACTTC,CSARGAGRWSQYF
TRBJ2-7,TRBV5-4,NA,TRBD2,TGTGCCAGCAGCCAGGGCGGGACTAGCGGGAGCTACGAGCAGTACTTC,CASSQGGTSGSYEQYF
TRBJ2-6,TRBV2,few,NA,TGTGCCAGCAGTGAAGCCCTCGGCGGGGGCAGCTCTGGGGCCAACGTCCTGACTTTC,CASSEALGGGSSGANVLTF
TRBJ1-1,TRBV2,NA,NA,TGTGCCAGCAGTGAAGGGTGGGAAGCTTTCTTT,CASSEGWEAFF
TRBJ2-1,TRBV27,NA,TRBD2,TGTGCCAGCACCAAGACTAGCGGGAGTCTATACAATGAGCAGTTCTTC,CASTKTSGSLYNEQFF
TRBJ1-6,TRBV11-2,NA,NA,TGTGCCAGCAGCTCAAATCCCCTGGAGAATTCACCCCTCCACTTT,CASSSNPLENSPLHF
TRBJ2-2,TRBV20-1,NA,TRBD1,TGCAGTGCTAGAGATACAGGGGGCAAGGCCGGGGAGCTGTTTTTT,CSARDTGGKAGELFF
TRBJ2-7,TRBV10-3,few,NA,TGTGCCATCAGTGAGGTGGAGGGAACCTACGAGCAGTACTTC,CAISEVEGTYEQYF
TRBJ2-1,TRBV20-1,NA,NA,TGCAGTGTTTGGCTACCGACCAGACACAATGAGCAGTTCTTC,CSVWLPTRHNEQFF
TRBJ2-1,TRBV29-1,NA,TRBD2,TGCAGCGTTGTAAGAAGCGGGGGCAACCACAATGAGCAGTTCTTC,CSVVRSGGNHNEQFF
TRBJ2-7,TRBV11-2,NA,NA,TGTGCCAGCAGTGGGGATAATTACAATGAGCAGTACTTC,CASSGDNYNEQYF
TRBJ2-3,TRBV20-1,many,NA,TGCAGTGCTAGAGTGACCTCGAGTAGTGCAGGTTCAGATACGCAGTATTTT,CSARVTSSSAGSDTQYF
TRBJ1-5,TRBV27,NA,NA,TGTGCCAGCAGTTTATCAGGGGTCGAACAGCCCCAGCATTTT,CASSLSGVEQPQHF
TRBJ2-7,TRBV27,many,NA,TGTGCCAGCAGTTTATCTGGGGGCGGCGAGCAGTACTTC,CASSLSGGGEQYF
TRBJ2-3,TRBV6-1,NA,TRBD2,TGTGCCAGCAGTGATAGCGGGGGCACGCAGTATTTT,CASSDSGGTQYF
TRBJ1-2,TRBV6-1,NA,NA,TGTGCCAGCAGAGCCGAGACAGATTATGGCTACACCTTC,CASRAETDYGYTF
TRBJ2-7,TRBV12-3/TRBV12-4,few,TRBD2,TGTGCCAGCAGTTTGGCTGTTGGGACTAGTGGCGATGAGCAGTACTTC,CASSLAVGTSGDEQYF
TRBJ2-3,TRBV27,few,NA,TGTGCCAGCAGCCGCGGACGAGAAGCTACAGATACGCAGTATTTT,CASSRGREATDTQYF
TRBJ2-1,TRBV3-1,few,NA,TGTGCCAGCAGCCAAGATTACGGGCCGGCCTACAATGAGCAGTTCTTC,CASSQDYGPAYNEQFF
TRBJ1-2,TRBV28,NA,NA,TGTGCCACAGCGAGCAGCCATGGCTACACCTTC,CATASSHGYTF